This T cell receptor beta chain was retrieved from a study of shared clonotypes between healthy human individuals. Study-wide background: With ages of 18 to 49, the donors were a couple of women and a few men.

This CDR3 comprises 14 residues. Trimming left V 8 bases short and J 4 bases short, with 18 bases between. Germline CDR1 reads SGHRS; CDR2 reads YFSETQ. This table comes from immunoSEQ multiplex PCR, and its TCRdb copy is limited to in-frame clones, with some not included. The sample gives 1 million to 1.2 million clones, approximately 80% of which show up once; 0.7% to 0.95% is in the top ten. The sample was memory CD4+ T cells from PBMCs. Subset specified: CD45RA-negative fraction. V usage is TRBV5-1 and J usage is TRBJ1-2; TRBD1 is a possible D gene (5 bases). The origin of this receptor is a man between 18 and 29 years old in good health. Some clones in this sample may be carry-over from other donors' samples. The chain's CDR3 is CASSPEPGTYGYTF. The CDR3 DNA reads TGCGCCAGTTCACCTGAACCAGGGACCTATGGCTACACCTTC. Full variable domain (outside the CDR3, taken from reference TRBV5-1 and TRBJ1-2): KAGVTQTPRYLIKTRGQQVTLSCSPISGHRSVSWYQQTPGQGLQFLFEYFSETQRNKGNFPGRFSGRQFSNSRSEMNVSTLELGDSALYLCASSPEPGTYGYTFGSGTRLTVV.